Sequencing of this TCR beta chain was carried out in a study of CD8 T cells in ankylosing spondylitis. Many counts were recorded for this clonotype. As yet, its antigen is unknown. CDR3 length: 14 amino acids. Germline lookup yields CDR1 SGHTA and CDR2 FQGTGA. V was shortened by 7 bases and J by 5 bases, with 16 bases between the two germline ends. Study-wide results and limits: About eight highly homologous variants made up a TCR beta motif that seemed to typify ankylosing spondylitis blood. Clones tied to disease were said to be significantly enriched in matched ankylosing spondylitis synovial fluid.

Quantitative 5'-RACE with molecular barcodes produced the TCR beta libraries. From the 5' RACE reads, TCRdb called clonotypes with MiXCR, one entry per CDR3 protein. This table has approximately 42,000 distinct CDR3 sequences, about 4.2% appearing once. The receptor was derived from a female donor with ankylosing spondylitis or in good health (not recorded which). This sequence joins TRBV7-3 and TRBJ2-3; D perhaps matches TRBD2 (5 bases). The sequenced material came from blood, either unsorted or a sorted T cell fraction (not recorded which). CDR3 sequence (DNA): TGTGCCAGCACCCGATTAAGCGGCAAAGATACGCAGTATTTT. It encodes CASTRLSGKDTQYF.